A single TCR beta chain is shown here with its context. Its specificity is not known. From the 5' RACE reads, TCRdb called clonotypes with MiXCR, one entry per CDR3 protein. The data contain roughly 280,000 distinct CDR3 sequences, just under 9.5% of them singletons. This sample is part of a study of identical twins. Study-level findings and limits: Possibly, invariant MAIT and iNKT cells partly confounded zero-insertion analyses. Those out-of-frame alpha sequences shared by twins showed an excess of low generation probability.

Germline lookup yields CDR1 DFQATT and CDR2 SNEGSKA (reference sequence). V lost 0 bases and J lost 9, with 21 bases in between. The CDR3 is 16 amino acids. Healthy Caucasians, and only they, were the donors. This sample was also put to use in a study of yellow fever vaccine responses in identical twins.

This receptor was obtained from a woman younger than 30 in good health. The sequenced material came from CD8+ T cells sorted from blood. V and J are TRBV20-1 and TRBJ2-1; D perhaps matches TRBD2 (7 bases). This chain's CDR3 is CSARDPQGRDFGEQFF. In DNA, the CDR3 is TGCAGTGCTAGAGACCCTCAGGGGAGGGATTTCGGTGAGCAGTTCTTC.